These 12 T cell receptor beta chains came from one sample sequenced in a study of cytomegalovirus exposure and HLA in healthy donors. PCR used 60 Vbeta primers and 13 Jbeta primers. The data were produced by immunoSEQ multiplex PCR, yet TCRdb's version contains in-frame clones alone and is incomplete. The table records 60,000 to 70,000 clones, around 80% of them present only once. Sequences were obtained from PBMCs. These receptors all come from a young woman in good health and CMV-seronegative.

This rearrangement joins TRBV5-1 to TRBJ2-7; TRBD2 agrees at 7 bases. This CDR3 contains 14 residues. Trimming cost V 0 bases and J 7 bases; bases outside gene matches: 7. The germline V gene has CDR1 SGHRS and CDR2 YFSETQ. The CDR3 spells CASSLAGGLLEQYF. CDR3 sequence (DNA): TGCGCCAGCAGCTTGGCGGGGGGACTCCTGGAGCAGTACTTC.

This CDR3 is CASSPETGGRQAFF. CDR3 in DNA: TGTGCCAGCTCACCTGAGACAGGGGGACGCCAAGCTTTCTTT. V is TRBV18 and J is TRBJ1-1, with 9 bases fitting TRBD1. This CDR3 region has 14 residues. The V and J ends lost 3 bases and 9 bases, in that order; junction bases with no gene match: 8. The V gene's germline CDR1 is KGHSH and CDR2 LQKENI.

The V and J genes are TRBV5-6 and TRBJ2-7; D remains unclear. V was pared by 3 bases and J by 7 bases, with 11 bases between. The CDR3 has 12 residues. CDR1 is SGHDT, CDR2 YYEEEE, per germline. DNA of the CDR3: TGTGCCAGCAGCTCCAGACTGCCTGAGCAGTACTTC. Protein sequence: CASSSRLPEQYF.

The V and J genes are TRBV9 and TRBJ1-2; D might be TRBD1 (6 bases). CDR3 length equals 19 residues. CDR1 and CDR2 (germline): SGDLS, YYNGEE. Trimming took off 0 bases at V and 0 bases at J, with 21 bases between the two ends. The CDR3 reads CASSVAVDSQEAANYGYTF. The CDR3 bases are TGTGCCAGCAGCGTAGCCGTGGACAGCCAGGAGGCGGCTAACTATGGCTACACCTTC.

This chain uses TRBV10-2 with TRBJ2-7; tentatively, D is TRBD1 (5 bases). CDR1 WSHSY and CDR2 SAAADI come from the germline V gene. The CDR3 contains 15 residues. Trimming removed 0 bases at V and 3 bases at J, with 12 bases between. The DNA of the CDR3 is TGCGCCAGCAGTGAGTCGGCAGCAGGGTTCTACGAGCAGTACTTC. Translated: CASSESAAGFYEQYF.

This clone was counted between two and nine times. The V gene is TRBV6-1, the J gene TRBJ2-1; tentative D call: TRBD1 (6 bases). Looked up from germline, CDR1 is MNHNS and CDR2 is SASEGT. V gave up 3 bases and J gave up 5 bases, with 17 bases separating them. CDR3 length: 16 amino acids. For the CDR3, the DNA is TGTGCCAGCAGTGATTTCAATATAGGACAGCACAATGAGCAGTTCTTC. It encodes CASSDFNIGQHNEQFF.

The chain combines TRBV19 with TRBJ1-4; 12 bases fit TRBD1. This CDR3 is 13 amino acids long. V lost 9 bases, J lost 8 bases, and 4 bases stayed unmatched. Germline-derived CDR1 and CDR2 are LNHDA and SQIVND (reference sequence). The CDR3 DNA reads TGTGCCAGCCGGGGGACAGGGGGCGAAAAACTGTTTTTT. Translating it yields CASRGTGGEKLFF.

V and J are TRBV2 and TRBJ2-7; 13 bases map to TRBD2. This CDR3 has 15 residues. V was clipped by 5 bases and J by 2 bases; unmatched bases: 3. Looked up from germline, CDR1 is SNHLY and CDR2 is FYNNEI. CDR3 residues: CASSYTSGRAYEQYF. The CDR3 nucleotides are TGTGCCAGCAGTTACACTAGCGGGAGGGCCTACGAGCAGTACTTC.

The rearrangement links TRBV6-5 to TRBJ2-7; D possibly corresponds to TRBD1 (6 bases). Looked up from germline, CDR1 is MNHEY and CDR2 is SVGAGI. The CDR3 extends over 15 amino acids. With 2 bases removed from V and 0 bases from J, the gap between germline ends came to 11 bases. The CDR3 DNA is TGTGCCAGCAGTTACGCAGGGGTCAACTCCTACGAGCAGTACTTC. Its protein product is CASSYAGVNSYEQYF.

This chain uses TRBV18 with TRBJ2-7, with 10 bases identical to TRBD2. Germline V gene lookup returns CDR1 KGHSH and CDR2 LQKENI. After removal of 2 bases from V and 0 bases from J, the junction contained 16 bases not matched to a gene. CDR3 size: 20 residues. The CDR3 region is CASSPRRPGPTSGNSYEQYF. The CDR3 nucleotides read TGTGCCAGCTCACCAAGACGGCCAGGCCCAACTAGCGGGAACTCCTACGAGCAGTACTTC.

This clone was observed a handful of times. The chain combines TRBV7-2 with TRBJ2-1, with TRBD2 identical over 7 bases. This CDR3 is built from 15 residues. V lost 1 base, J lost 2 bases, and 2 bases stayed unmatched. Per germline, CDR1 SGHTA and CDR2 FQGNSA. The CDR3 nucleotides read TGTGCCAGCAGCTTAGGGGAGGGGCCCTACAATGAGCAGTTCTTC. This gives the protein CASSLGEGPYNEQFF.

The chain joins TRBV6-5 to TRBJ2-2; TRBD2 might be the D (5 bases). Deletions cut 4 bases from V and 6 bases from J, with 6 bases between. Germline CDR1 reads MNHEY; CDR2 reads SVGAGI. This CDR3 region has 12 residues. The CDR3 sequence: CASSLGAGELFF. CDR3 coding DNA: TGTGCCAGCAGTTTGGGAGCCGGGGAGCTGTTTTTT.